This T cell receptor beta chain was captured in a study of T cells after yellow fever vaccination. This clonotype occurred a few times. The V and J ends lost 11 bases and 1 base respectively, with 14 bases between them. The CDR3 covers 13 residues. CDR1 and CDR2 from the germline V gene are SGHVS and FQNEAQ. MiXCR, applied by TCRdb to the 5' RACE reads, yields one record per CDR3 protein. Here the sample spans approximately 350,000 distinct CDR3 sequences, approximately 10% being singletons. The TCR sequence derives from a man aged 18 to 30 who received the YFV17D yellow fever vaccine. Here the sequenced sample was PBMCs, taken on the day of the first yellow fever vaccination. The chain couples TRBV7-8 to TRBJ1-2; perhaps TRBD1 as D (6 bases). CDR3 region: CASAWTDNYGYTF. CDR3 nucleotide sequence: TGTGCCTCCGCATGGACAGATAACTATGGCTACACCTTC.